This entry lists 10 T cell receptor beta chains sequenced from one sample in a study of CD8 T cells in ankylosing spondylitis (dated by TCRdb to 2016 to 2017). Library preparation was by 5' RACE. The run used an Illumina HiSeq 2500. Through fastp at Q25 and MiXCR, TCRdb rebuilt clones from the public reads, retaining in-frame beta chains. Every distinct CDR3 protein forms one entry, paired with its most common genes and DNA. For this sample the table gives 200,000 or so distinct CDR3 sequences, of which 15% to 20% were detected only once. The biggest ten clones account for approximately 4% of the sample. Input material: blood, either unsorted or a sorted T cell fraction (not recorded which). All receptors derive from a male donor aged 10-35 years with ankylosing spondylitis or in good health (not recorded which). Donor details come from another sample of the same person, matched by shared clones.

The chain combines TRBV19 with TRBJ2-1; D possibly matches TRBD1 or TRBD2 (5 bases each). V was cut by 9 bases and J by 0 bases, with 15 bases left in between. From germline, CDR1 is LNHDA and CDR2 SQIVND (reference sequence). There are 15 residues in the CDR3. CDR3 DNA: TGTGCCAGCGAAGACGGGACGAGCTCCTACAATGAGCAGTTCTTC. Translating gives CASEDGTSSYNEQFF.

This clonotype showed up many times. This chain uses TRBV9 with TRBJ2-1; TRBD1 agrees at 7 bases. CDR1 and CDR2 (germline): SGDLS, YYNGEE. CDR3 size: 15 residues. Trimming cost V 0 bases and J 4 bases; bases outside gene matches: 4. DNA of the CDR3: TGTGCCAGCAGCGTAGCGGGACAGTCTTACAATGAGCAGTTCTTC. It codes for CASSVAGQSYNEQFF.

In this sample, this clonotype turned up a few times. The chain is built from TRBV29-1 and TRBJ2-1; 11 bases match TRBD2. The germline gives CDR1 SQVTM, CDR2 ANQGSEA. The trim removed 6 bases at V and 3 bases at J, leaving 7 bases unmatched. This CDR3 comprises 15 residues. The CDR3 sequence: CSVLTGTSGYNEQFF. In nucleotides, the CDR3 is TGCAGCGTGTTGACCGGGACTAGCGGCTACAATGAGCAGTTCTTC.

The chain combines TRBV27 with TRBJ2-3, with TRBD2 identical over 8 bases. V lost 5 bases to trimming and J lost 0 bases; unmatched junction nucleotides: 7. Germline loops: CDR1 MNHEY, CDR2 SMNVEV (reference sequence). The CDR3 contains 16 residues. The DNA of the CDR3 is TGTGCCAGCAGTCCACTGACTAGCGCTAGCACAGATACGCAGTATTTT. Translation: CASSPLTSASTDTQYF.

This clonotype was seen many times. The chain has TRBV4-2 and TRBJ2-1, with 7 bases that match TRBD2. The ends lost 3 bases at V and 5 bases at J; junction bases unmatched: 13. From germline, CDR1 is LGHNA and CDR2 YNFKEQ. This CDR3 is 17 amino acids long. The CDR3 loop is CASSQASGREIHNEQFF. CDR3 DNA: TGTGCCAGCAGCCAGGCCTCAGGGCGGGAGATTCACAATGAGCAGTTCTTC.

The gene calls are TRBV18 and TRBJ1-5; 8 bases are shared with TRBD1. CDR1 is KGHSH, CDR2 LQKENI, per germline. The J segment lost 5 bases and the V segment lost 2 bases, leaving 8 bases of the junction unmatched. This CDR3 is 16 amino acids long. For the CDR3, the DNA is TGTGCCAGCTCACCAGGGAGGGCAGGGGGCGATCAGCCCCAGCATTTT. It translates to CASSPGRAGGDQPQHF.

The chain recombines TRBV4-3 with TRBJ2-7; possibly TRBD2 for D (6 bases). Trimming took off 0 bases at V and 4 bases at J, with 16 bases between the two ends. CDR1 and CDR2 (germline): LGHNA, YSLEER. The CDR3 is 16 amino acids. The CDR3 coding sequence is TGCGCCAGCAGCCAAGAAACAGGAGGGTCATTATACGAGCAGTACTTC. It specifies CASSQETGGSLYEQYF.

In its sample, this clonotype was seen many times. The genes are TRBV2 and TRBJ2-7; D ambiguous. V was cut by 4 bases and J by 0 bases, with 7 bases left in between. Germline V gene sequence: CDR1 SNHLY, CDR2 FYNNEI. There are 13 residues in the CDR3. This CDR3 is CASSARSSYEQYV. CDR3 in DNA: TGTGCCAGCAGTGCGCGGAGCTCCTACGAGCAGTACGTC.

This clonotype was seen repeatedly, ten times or more. The chain couples TRBV19 to TRBJ2-4; 9 bases are shared with TRBD2. This CDR3 spans 19 amino acids. Germline V lookup: CDR1 LNHDA, CDR2 SQIVND (reference sequence). Trimming at V came to 8 bases and at J to 0 bases, leaving 17 bases not matched to a gene. The CDR3 DNA reads TGTGCCAGTGGTACAGGATATCCTAGCGGGAACATAGCCAAAAACATTCAGTACTTC. Translated, it gives CASGTGYPSGNIAKNIQYF.

This clonotype was seen many times. This sequence joins TRBV6-5 and TRBJ2-1; 9 bases match TRBD1. Losses at the gene ends were 2 bases for V and 8 bases for J; bases not matched to a gene: 4. The CDR3 spans 14 residues. Germline V CDR1 and CDR2: MNHEY, SVGAGI. CDR3 region: CASSYLTGGYEQFF. The CDR3 bases are TGTGCCAGCAGTTACCTAACAGGGGGCTATGAGCAGTTCTTC.